These T cell receptor beta chains were read from a single sample in a study of T cells in Graves' hyperthyroidism and ophthalmopathy. TCRdb reprocessed the multiplex PCR reads with MiXCR, giving one entry per CDR3 protein. Of around 340,000 distinct CDR3 sequences in the sample, 15% to 20% were seen once. Material: blood. The source is a woman in her forties with Graves' ophthalmopathy. Each CDR3 is given with its conserved first and last residue. Fields, in order: CDR3 protein, V gene.

CDR3aa: CASRLQRTEAFF
v_gene: TRBV28

CDR3aa: CASSPARTGEAFF
v_gene: TRBV7-6

CDR3aa: CAWTDRGRSPLHF
v_gene: TRBV30

CDR3aa: CASSHGLWETQYF
v_gene: TRBV12-3/TRBV12-4

CDR3aa: CATSDLTGRAFF
v_gene: TRBV24-1

CDR3aa: CASSIVGSYSNQPQHF
v_gene: TRBV19

CDR3aa: CASSFPGDYEQYF
v_gene: TRBV5-1

CDR3aa: CASSFGLGGSYEQYF
v_gene: TRBV12-3/TRBV12-4

CDR3aa: CASSRGRGSYGYTF
v_gene: TRBV2

CDR3aa: CASSKDAREQYF
v_gene: TRBV27

CDR3aa: CAAGGIRGYTF
v_gene: TRBV10-3

CDR3aa: CATSGRLMNTEAFF
v_gene: TRBV15

CDR3aa: CASSLSEESQETQYF
v_gene: TRBV27

CDR3aa: CASSLEAGGDGYTF
v_gene: TRBV11-2

CDR3aa: CASSALSGSMETQYF
v_gene: TRBV6-1

CDR3aa: CASSLYGTSKETQYF
v_gene: TRBV28

CDR3aa: CASSTPTGIAFF
v_gene: TRBV19

CDR3aa: CASSLSRGSSPLHF
v_gene: TRBV28

CDR3aa: CASSRAGDAETQYF
v_gene: TRBV7-2

CDR3aa: CASSGGRGELFF
v_gene: TRBV6-1

CDR3aa: CSATRFPYGYNF
v_gene: TRBV20-1

CDR3aa: CSAPGPTAKNIQYF
v_gene: TRBV20-1

CDR3aa: CASSFERMGGTGQYF
v_gene: TRBV19

CDR3aa: CASSQDSGSSDTQYF
v_gene: TRBV4-3

CDR3aa: CASGLDRNYGYTF
v_gene: TRBV12-5

CDR3aa: CASGGVGTGGSPLHF
v_gene: TRBV6-1

CDR3aa: CASSSEVGNTIYF
v_gene: TRBV5-1

CDR3aa: CASSWTGVNTGELFF
v_gene: TRBV5-1

CDR3aa: CASSLKDQPQHF
v_gene: TRBV5-6

CDR3aa: CASSLTSYGYTF
v_gene: TRBV7-9